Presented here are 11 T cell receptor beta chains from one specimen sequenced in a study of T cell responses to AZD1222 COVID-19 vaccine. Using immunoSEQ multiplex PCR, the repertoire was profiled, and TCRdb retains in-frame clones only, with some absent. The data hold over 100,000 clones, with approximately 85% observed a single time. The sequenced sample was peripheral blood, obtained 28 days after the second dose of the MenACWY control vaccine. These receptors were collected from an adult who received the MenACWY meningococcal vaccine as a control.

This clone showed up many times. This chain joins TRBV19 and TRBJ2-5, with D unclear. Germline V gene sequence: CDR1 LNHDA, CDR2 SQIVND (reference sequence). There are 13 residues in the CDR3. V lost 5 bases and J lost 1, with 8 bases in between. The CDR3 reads CASSYAIQETQYF. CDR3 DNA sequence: TGTGCCAGTAGTTACGCCATCCAAGAGACCCAGTACTTC.

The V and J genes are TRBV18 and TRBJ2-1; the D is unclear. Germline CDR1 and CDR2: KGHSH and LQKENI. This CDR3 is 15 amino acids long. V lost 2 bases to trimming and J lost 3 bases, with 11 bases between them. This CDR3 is CASSPGYQDYNEQFF. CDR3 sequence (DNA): TGTGCCAGCTCACCAGGATACCAGGACTACAATGAGCAGTTCTTC.

CDR3 sequence (DNA): TGCGCCAGCAGCTTGGGGGTTGGGTCAACCTACGAGCAGTACTTC. Encoded protein: CASSLGVGSTYEQYF. This chain uses TRBV5-1 with TRBJ2-7, with D unresolved. CDR3 length: 15 amino acids. V was shortened by 0 bases and J by 2 bases, with 12 bases between the two germline ends. Germline CDR1 and CDR2: SGHRS and YFSETQ.

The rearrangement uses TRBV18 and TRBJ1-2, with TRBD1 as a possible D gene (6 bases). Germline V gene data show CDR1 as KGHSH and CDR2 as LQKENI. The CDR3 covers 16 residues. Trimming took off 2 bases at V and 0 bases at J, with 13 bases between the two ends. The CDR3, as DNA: TGTGCCAGCTCACCAGTCGGGACAAGAACTAACTATGGCTACACCTTC. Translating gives CASSPVGTRTNYGYTF.

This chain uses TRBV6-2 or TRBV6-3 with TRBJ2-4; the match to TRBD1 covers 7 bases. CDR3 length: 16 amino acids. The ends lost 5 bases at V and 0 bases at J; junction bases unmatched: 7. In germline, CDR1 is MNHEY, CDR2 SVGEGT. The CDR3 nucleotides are TGTGCCAGCAGTACCCCAGGGGGACGAGCCAAAAACATTCAGTACTTC. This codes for CASSTPGGRAKNIQYF.

DNA of the CDR3: TGTGCCAGCACCGCAAGCCGACAGGGGGCCTCTGGGGCCAACGTCCTGACTTTC. As protein: CASTASRQGASGANVLTF. The chain carries TRBV9 and TRBJ2-6; TRBD1 matches at 10 bases. The CDR3 is 18 amino acids. The V gene end was trimmed by 6 bases and the J gene end by 0 bases; junction bases not matched to a gene: 9. Germline CDR1 SGDLS, CDR2 YYNGEE. Using reference TRBV9 and TRBJ2-6 for the parts outside the CDR3, the full variable domain is DSGVTQTPKHLITATGQRVTLRCSPRSGDLSVYWYQQSLDQGLQFLIQYYNGEERAKGNILERFSAQQFPDLHSELNLSSLELGDSALYFCASTASRQGASGANVLTFGAGSRLTVL.

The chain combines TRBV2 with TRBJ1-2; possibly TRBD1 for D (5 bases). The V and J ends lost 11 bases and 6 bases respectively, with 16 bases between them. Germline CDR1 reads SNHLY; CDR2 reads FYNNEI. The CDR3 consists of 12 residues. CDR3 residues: CAGTTQPDGYTF. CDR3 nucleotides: TGTGCCGGGACGACACAGCCGGATGGCTACACCTTC.

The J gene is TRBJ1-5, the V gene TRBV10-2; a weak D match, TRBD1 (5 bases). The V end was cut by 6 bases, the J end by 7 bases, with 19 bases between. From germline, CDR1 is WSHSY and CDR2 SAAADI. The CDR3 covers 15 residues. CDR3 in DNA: TGCGCCAGCAGCCCTTTGGGTCCTGGGGGGCAGCCCCAGCATTTT. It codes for CASSPLGPGGQPQHF.

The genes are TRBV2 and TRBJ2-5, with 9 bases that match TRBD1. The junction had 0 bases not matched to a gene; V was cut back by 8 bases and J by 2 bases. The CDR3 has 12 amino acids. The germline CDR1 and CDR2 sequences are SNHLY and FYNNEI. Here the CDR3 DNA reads TGTGCCAGCGGGACAGGGCAAGAGACCCAGTACTTC. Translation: CASGTGQETQYF.

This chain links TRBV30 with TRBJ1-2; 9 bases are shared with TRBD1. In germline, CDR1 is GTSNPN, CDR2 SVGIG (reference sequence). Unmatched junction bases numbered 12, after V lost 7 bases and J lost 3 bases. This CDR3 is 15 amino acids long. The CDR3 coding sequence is TGTGCCTTCCTACTAGGGGACAGGGCTGACTATGGCTACACCTTC. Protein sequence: CAFLLGDRADYGYTF.

The chain's CDR3 is CASSQDLVATEAFF. In DNA, the CDR3 is TGTGCCAGCAGCCAAGATCTTGTAGCCACTGAAGCTTTCTTT. The chain has TRBV14 and TRBJ1-1; no definite D call. V lost 0 bases and J lost 4, with 9 bases in between. The CDR3 is 14 residues long. In germline, CDR1 is SGHDN, CDR2 FVKESK. The full variable domain, completed using reference TRBV14 and TRBJ1-1, is EAGVTQFPSHSVIEKGQTVTLRCDPISGHDNLYWYRRVMGKEIKFLLHFVKESKQDESGMPNNRFLAERTGGTYSTLKVQPAELEDSGVYFCASSQDLVATEAFFGQGTRLTVV.